Listed below are T cell receptor beta chains from one sample, sequenced in a study of blood T cell repertoires in COVID-19. The protocol was immunoSEQ multiplex PCR, while the TCRdb copy is restricted to in-frame clones and leaves out a portion. The table records hundreds of thousands of clones, 75% to 90% of them present only once. The material sequenced was PBMCs or T cells enriched from blood (not recorded which). These receptors all stem from a woman between 35 and 50 years old who had recovered from COVID-19. Each CDR3 is given with its conserved first and last residue. A D gene is named only where the DNA matches it firmly. Clone sizes are given selectively: once, few, many, or a class where the clone is expanded.

TRBJ1-4,TRBV7-2,-,-,TGTGCCAGCAGCTTAGTCCCCCAGGGCGAAAAACTGTTTTTT,CASSLVPQGEKLFF
TRBJ2-7,TRBV9,-,once,TGTGCCAGCAGCGTAGAGGGCCGGGGGATCGAAGAGCAGTACTTC,CASSVEGRGIEEQYF
TRBJ1-4,TRBV5-8,TRBD1,-,TGTGCCAGCAGCTTGTGGCGAGGGGGCGAGAATGAAAAACTGTTTTTT,CASSLWRGGENEKLFF
TRBJ1-6,TRBV4-3,-,many,TGCGCGAGTGCGACTGTCATAGATTCACCCCTCCACTTT,CASATVIDSPLHF
TRBJ2-1,TRBV7-2,-,-,TGTGCCAGCAGCCCGAGGACTGGCTACAATGAGCAGTTCTTC,CASSPRTGYNEQFF
TRBJ2-2,TRBV6-5,TRBD1,once,TGTGCCAGCAGTCACACAGGGGCCGAGACCGGGGAGCTGTTTTTT,CASSHTGAETGELFF
TRBJ1-5,TRBV27,TRBD1,few,TGTGCCAGCAGTCTCGTGACAGGGGGCAATCAGCCCCAGCATTTT,CASSLVTGGNQPQHF
TRBJ2-7,TRBV7-2,-,-,TGTGCCAGCAGCTTACGCCAGGGGCACTACGAGCAGTACTTC,CASSLRQGHYEQYF
TRBJ1-1,TRBV10-3,-,-,TGTGCCATCAGTGAGTCCTTGACAGGTCAAGAATGGACTGAAGCTTTCTTT,CAISESLTGQEWTEAFF
TRBJ1-1,TRBV28,-,-,TGTGCCAGCATGGGGCTTCCGAACACTGAAGCTTTCTTT,CASMGLPNTEAFF
TRBJ2-1,TRBV7-9,TRBD2,-,TGTGCCAGCAGCCTACCGGCGGGAGGGGATTTCTTC,CASSLPAGGDFF
TRBJ2-1,TRBV5-8,-,once,TGTGCCAGCAGCTTTGACAGGTATCCAGACAATGAGCAGTTCTTC,CASSFDRYPDNEQFF
TRBJ1-2,TRBV27,-,-,TGTGCCAGCAGTTTCAAAGGGGCTGGGGACTACACCTTC,CASSFKGAGDYTF
TRBJ1-1,TRBV6-5,-,-,TGTGCCAGCAGGCAACGGAGGGGCGCAGCAATTGAAGCTTTCTTT,CASRQRRGAAIEAFF
TRBJ2-1,TRBV4-2,TRBD2,-,TGTGCCAGCAGCCAAGAGAAGGGACTAGCGAGCTCCTACAATGAGCAGTTCTTC,CASSQEKGLASSYNEQFF
TRBJ2-5,TRBV9,TRBD2,-,TGTGCCAGCAGCTTTCAGACCGGGACTAGACAAGAGACCCAGTACTTC,CASSFQTGTRQETQYF
TRBJ1-2,TRBV30,TRBD1,-,TGTGCCTGGAGAAGGGGACAGGGTAGTTTAAGCTACACCTTC,CAWRRGQGSLSYTF
TRBJ2-2,TRBV29-1,-,-,TGCAGCGCCCCACAGGAGCTGTTTTTT,CSAPQELFF